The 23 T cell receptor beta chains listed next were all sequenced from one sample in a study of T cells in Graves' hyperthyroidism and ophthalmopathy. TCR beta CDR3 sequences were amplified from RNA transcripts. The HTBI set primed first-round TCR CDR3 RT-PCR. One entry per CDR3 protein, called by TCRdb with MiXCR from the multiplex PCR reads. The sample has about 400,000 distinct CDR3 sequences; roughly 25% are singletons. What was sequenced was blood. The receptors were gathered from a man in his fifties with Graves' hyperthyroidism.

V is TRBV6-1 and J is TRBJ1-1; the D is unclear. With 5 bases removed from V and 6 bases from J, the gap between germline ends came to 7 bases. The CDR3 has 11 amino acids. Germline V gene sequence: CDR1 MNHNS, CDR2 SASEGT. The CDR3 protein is CASSYMAEAFF. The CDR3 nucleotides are TGTGCCAGCAGTTATATGGCTGAAGCTTTCTTT.

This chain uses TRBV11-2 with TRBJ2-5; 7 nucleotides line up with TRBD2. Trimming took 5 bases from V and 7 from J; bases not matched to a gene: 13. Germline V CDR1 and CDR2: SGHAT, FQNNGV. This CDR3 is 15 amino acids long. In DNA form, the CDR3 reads TGTGCCAGCAGCAAAAGGACTAGGAACCGTGGGACCCAGTACTTC. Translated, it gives CASSKRTRNRGTQYF.

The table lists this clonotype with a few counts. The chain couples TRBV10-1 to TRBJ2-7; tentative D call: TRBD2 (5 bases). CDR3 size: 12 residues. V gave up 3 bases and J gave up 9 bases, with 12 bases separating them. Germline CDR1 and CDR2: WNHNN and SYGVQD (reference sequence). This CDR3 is CASSDSEVGQYF. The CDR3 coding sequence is TGCGCCAGCAGTGATTCGGAGGTGGGGCAGTACTTC.

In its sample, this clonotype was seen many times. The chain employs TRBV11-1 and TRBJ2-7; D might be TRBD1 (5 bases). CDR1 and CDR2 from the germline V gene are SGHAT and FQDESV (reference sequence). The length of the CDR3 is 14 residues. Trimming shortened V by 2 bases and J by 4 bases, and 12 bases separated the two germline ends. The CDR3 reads CASSLRRGAYEQYF. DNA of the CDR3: TGTGCCAGCAGCTTAAGAAGGGGCGCGTACGAGCAGTACTTC.

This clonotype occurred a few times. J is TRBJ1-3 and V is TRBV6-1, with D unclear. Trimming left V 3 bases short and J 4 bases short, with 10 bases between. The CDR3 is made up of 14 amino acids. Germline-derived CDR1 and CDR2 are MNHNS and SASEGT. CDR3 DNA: TGTGCCAGCAGTGAGTGGGTCGGAGGAAACACCATATATTTT. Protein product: CASSEWVGGNTIYF.

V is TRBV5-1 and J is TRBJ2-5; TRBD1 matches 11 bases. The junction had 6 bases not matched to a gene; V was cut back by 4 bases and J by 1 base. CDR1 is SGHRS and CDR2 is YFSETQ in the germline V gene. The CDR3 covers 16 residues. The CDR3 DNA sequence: TGCGCCAGCAGCCCCGGGACAGGGGGTCCCCAAGAGACCCAGTACTTC. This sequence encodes CASSPGTGGPQETQYF.

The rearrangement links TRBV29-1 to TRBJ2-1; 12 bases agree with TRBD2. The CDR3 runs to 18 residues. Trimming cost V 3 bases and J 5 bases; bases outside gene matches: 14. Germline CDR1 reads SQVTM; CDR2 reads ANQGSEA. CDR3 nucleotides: TGCAGCGTTGATGGGCTAGCGGGAGGGTCGTTCAAGAACAATGAGCAGTTCTTC. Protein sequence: CSVDGLAGGSFKNNEQFF.

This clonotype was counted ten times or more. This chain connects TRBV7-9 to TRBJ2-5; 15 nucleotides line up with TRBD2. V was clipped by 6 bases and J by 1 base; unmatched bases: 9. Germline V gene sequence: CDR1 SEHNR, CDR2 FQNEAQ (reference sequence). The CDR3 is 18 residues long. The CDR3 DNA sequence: TGTGCCAGCAGTCCTGGGACTAGCGGGAGGTCTCTCCAAGAGACCCAGTACTTC. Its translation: CASSPGTSGRSLQETQYF.

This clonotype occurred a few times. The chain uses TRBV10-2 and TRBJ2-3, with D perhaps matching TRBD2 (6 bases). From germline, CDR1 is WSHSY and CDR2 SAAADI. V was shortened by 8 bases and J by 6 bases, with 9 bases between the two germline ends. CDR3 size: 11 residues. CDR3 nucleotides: TGCGCCAGCGGGACTTCGGATACGCAGTATTTT. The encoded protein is CASGTSDTQYF.

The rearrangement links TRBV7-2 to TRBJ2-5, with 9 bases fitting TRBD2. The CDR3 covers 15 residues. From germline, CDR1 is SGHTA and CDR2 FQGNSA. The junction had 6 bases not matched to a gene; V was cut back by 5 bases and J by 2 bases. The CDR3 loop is CASSEGLARQETQYF. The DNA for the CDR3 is TGTGCCAGCAGCGAAGGACTAGCGAGACAAGAGACCCAGTACTTC.

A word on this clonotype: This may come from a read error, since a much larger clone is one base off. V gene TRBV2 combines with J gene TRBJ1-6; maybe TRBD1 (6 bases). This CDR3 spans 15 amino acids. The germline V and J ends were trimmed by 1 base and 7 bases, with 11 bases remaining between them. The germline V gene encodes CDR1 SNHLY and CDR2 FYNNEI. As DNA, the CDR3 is TGTGCCAGCAGTGAAGGCGAACAGGGCAATTCACCCCTCCACTTT. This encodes CASSEGEQGNSPLHF.

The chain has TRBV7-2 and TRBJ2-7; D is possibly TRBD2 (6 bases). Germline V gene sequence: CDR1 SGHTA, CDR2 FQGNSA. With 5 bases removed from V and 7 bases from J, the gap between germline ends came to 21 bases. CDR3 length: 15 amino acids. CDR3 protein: CASSQGFRGDAEQYF. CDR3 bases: TGTGCCAGCAGCCAAGGTTTCCGCGGGGACGCAGAGCAGTACTTC.

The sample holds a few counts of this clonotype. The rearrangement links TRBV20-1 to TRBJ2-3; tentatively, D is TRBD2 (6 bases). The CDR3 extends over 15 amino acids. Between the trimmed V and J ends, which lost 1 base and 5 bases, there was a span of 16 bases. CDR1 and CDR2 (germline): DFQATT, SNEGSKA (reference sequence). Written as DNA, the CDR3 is TGCAGTGCTAGAGTTTTGGCGGGATCCCAAGATACGCAGTATTTT. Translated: CSARVLAGSQDTQYF.

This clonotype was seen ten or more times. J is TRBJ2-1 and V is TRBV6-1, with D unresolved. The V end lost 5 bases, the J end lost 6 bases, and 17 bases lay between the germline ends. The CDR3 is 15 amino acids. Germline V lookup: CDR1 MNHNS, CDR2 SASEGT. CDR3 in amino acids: CASSQGLGLFNEQFF. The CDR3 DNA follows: TGTGCCAGCAGTCAAGGGCTAGGTCTGTTCAATGAGCAGTTCTTC.

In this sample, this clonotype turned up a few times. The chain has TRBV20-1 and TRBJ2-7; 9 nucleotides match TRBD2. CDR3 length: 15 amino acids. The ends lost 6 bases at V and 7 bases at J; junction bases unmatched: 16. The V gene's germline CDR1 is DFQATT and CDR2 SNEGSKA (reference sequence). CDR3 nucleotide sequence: TGCAGTGCGCGGATGGCGGGAGGGCCGGGGCGAGAGCAGTACTTC. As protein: CSARMAGGPGREQYF.

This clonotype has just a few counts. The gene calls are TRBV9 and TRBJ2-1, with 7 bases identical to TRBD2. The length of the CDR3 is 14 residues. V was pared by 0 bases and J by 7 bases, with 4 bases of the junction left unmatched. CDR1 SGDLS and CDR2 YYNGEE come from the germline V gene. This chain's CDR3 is CASSVEVGRNEQFF. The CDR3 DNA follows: TGTGCCAGCAGCGTAGAAGTCGGGAGGAATGAGCAGTTCTTC.

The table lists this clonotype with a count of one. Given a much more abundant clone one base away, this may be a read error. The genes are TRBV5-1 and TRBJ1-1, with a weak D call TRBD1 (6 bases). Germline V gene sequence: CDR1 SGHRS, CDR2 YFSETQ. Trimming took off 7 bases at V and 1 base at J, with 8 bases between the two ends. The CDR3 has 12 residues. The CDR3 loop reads CASEQGNTEAFF. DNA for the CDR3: TGCGCCAGCGAACAGGGGAACACTGAAGCTTTCTTT.

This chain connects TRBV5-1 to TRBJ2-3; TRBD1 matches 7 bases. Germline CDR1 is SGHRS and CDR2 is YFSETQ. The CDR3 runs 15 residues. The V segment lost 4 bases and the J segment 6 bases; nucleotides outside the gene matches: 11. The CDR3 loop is CASSLTGTALDTQYF. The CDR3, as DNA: TGCGCCAGCAGCCTAACCGGGACAGCACTCGATACGCAGTATTTT.

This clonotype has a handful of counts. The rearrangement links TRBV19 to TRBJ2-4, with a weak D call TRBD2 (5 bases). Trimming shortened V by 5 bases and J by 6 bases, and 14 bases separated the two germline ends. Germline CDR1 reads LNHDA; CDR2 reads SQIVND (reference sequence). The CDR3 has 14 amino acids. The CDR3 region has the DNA TGTGCCAGTAGTCTCCTAGCTTTTGGAAACATTCAGTACTTC. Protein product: CASSLLAFGNIQYF.

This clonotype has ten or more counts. CDR3 residues: CASSPTGLNYGYTF. DNA for the CDR3: TGTGCCAGCTCACCGACAGGTCTTAACTATGGCTACACCTTC. The chain uses TRBV18 and TRBJ1-2, with D perhaps matching TRBD1 (6 bases). The V gene's germline CDR1 is KGHSH and CDR2 LQKENI. Trimming took off 3 bases at V and 1 base at J, with 9 bases between the two ends. This CDR3 region has 14 residues.

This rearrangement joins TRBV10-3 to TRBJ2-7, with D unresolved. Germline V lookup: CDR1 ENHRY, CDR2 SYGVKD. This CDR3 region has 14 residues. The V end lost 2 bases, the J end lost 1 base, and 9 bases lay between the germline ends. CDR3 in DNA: TGTGCCATCAGTGAGGGGGAACTATCCTACGAGCAGTACTTC. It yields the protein CAISEGELSYEQYF.

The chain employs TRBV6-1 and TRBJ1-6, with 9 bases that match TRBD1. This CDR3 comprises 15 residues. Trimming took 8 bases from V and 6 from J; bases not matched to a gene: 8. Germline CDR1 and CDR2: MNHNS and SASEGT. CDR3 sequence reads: CASRDREIGNSPLHF. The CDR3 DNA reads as TGTGCCAGCCGGGACAGGGAGATCGGTAATTCACCCCTCCACTTT.

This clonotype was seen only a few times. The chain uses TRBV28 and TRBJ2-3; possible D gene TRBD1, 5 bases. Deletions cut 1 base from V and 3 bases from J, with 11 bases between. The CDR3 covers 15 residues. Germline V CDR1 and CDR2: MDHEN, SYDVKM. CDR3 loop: CASSLLGAGTDTQYF. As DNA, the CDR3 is TGTGCCAGCAGTTTATTAGGGGCCGGGACAGATACGCAGTATTTT.